These 11 T cell receptor beta chains came from one sample sequenced in a study of T cells in Graves' hyperthyroidism and ophthalmopathy. Amplified TCR beta CDR3 regions derived from RNA transcripts. HTBI primers were employed in a first-round RT-PCR of the TCR CDR3. In TCRdb, the multiplex PCR reads were re-called with MiXCR into one record per CDR3 protein. The table lists around 580,000 distinct CDR3 sequences, around 45% of them singletons, with around 8% in the top ten. Sequencing input: peripheral blood or thyroid tissue (not recorded which). The receptors shown here come from a woman under 30 with Graves' hyperthyroidism.

V is TRBV5-1 and J is TRBJ2-1; 8 nucleotides match TRBD2. This CDR3 spans 14 amino acids. The germline CDR1 and CDR2 sequences are SGHRS and YFSETQ. V trimming: 7 bases; J trimming: 9 bases; junction bases outside the gene matches: 12. CDR3 coding DNA: TGCGCCAGCTCCGGGGGGGATATGTTCGCTGAGCAGTTCTTC. This gives the protein CASSGGDMFAEQFF.

About this clonotype itself: This may arise from a read error, as a much more abundant clone is one base away. The genes are TRBV19 and TRBJ1-5; D is unclear. CDR1 and CDR2 (germline): LNHDA, SQIVND (reference sequence). CDR3 size: 16 residues. The DNA for the CDR3 is TGTGCCAGTAGTGCCCGGGCCCTATATAGCAATCAGCTCCAGCATTTT. Protein: CASSARALYSNQLQHF. The entire variable domain, with the rest obtained from reference TRBV19 and TRBJ1-5, is as follows: DGGITQSPKYLFRKEGQNVTLSCEQNLNHDAMYWYRQDPGQGLRLIYYSQIVNDFQKGDIAEGYSVSREKKESFPLTVTSAQKNPTAFYLCASSARALYSNQLQHFGDGTRLSIL.

This clonotype was counted many times. The rearrangement joins TRBV20-1 to TRBJ2-5, with D maybe TRBD1 (5 bases). CDR3 length: 11 residues. Germline CDR1 reads DFQATT; CDR2 reads SNEGSKA (reference sequence). CDR3 DNA sequence: TGCAGCCAGCGAGCAGGGGAGACCCAGTACTTC. Its protein is CSQRAGETQYF.

This clonotype was seen many times. The CDR3 sequence is CASSLDTSLETQYF. In DNA, the CDR3 is TGTGCCAGCAGCTTAGACACTAGTCTTGAGACCCAGTACTTC. This chain connects TRBV7-2 to TRBJ2-5; possible D gene TRBD2, 5 bases. Trimming left V 1 base short and J 5 bases short, with 11 bases between. Germline V lookup: CDR1 SGHTA, CDR2 FQGNSA. The CDR3 has 14 residues.

This clonotype was counted at least ten times. The genes are TRBV14 and TRBJ1-1; a possible D gene is TRBD1 (5 bases). From germline, CDR1 is SGHDN and CDR2 FVKESK. With 4 bases removed from V and 11 bases from J, the gap between germline ends came to 14 bases. CDR3 size: 12 residues. CDR3 coding DNA: TGTGCCAGCAGCCTCCGGGACCTCAGGGCTTTCTTT. It specifies CASSLRDLRAFF.

Ten or more counts support this clonotype. The chain carries TRBV5-1 and TRBJ1-1; no clear D gene. V was cut by 4 bases and J by 3 bases, with 7 bases left in between. From germline, CDR1 is SGHRS and CDR2 YFSETQ. The CDR3 extends over 12 amino acids. The CDR3 spells CASSIPDTEAFF. The CDR3 bases are TGCGCCAGCAGCATACCCGACACTGAAGCTTTCTTT.

J is TRBJ2-7 and V is TRBV7-9; 8 nucleotides align to TRBD1. The germline CDR1 and CDR2 sequences are SEHNR and FQNEAQ (reference sequence). This CDR3 has 14 amino acids. V lost 5 bases and J lost 6; bases outside the gene matches: 9. CDR3 sequence: CASSPPRQGSEQYF. The CDR3 bases are TGTGCCAGCAGCCCCCCCCGACAGGGGAGCGAGCAGTACTTC.

This clonotype came up many times. The chain joins TRBV20-1 to TRBJ1-6; unclear D gene. The CDR3 totals 17 residues. Germline V gene sequence: CDR1 DFQATT, CDR2 SNEGSKA (reference sequence). The V and J ends lost 0 bases and 2 bases respectively, with 14 bases between them. The CDR3 nucleotides are TGCAGTGCTAGAGATCGGGGAGGGTTCGCCTATAATTCACCCCTCCACTTT. Its protein product is CSARDRGGFAYNSPLHF.

The count of this clonotype is one. This sequence joins TRBV4-2 and TRBJ2-5; 7 bases match TRBD2. Germline V gene data show CDR1 as LGHNA and CDR2 as YNFKEQ. This CDR3 region has 12 residues. J gave up 9 bases and V 4 bases, and 5 bases lay outside the gene matches. CDR3 DNA: TGTGCCAGCAGCCCCTACGCGGGGGCCCAGTACTTC. Amino acid sequence: CASSPYAGAQYF.

This clonotype was counted a few times. The V gene is TRBV7-8, the J gene TRBJ2-3, with unresolved D. Trimming stripped 2 bases from V and 2 bases from J, with 11 bases between. This CDR3 spans 15 amino acids. In germline, CDR1 is SGHVS, CDR2 FQNEAQ. The CDR3 region has the DNA TGTGCCAGCAGCTTAACTCGACATACCACAGATACGCAGTATTTT. Translation gives CASSLTRHTTDTQYF.

The table lists this clonotype with a few counts. The V gene is TRBV7-2, the J gene TRBJ2-7, with no clear D. V lost 6 bases to trimming and J lost 2 bases, with 17 bases between them. Germline assignment: CDR1 SGHTA and CDR2 FQGNSA. The CDR3 covers 15 residues. DNA of the CDR3: TGTGCCAGCAGTTTATACCCGGGCCAAACCTACGAGCAGTACTTC. Translated, it gives CASSLYPGQTYEQYF. Together with reference TRBV7-2 and TRBJ2-7, the CDR3 gives the full variable domain: GAGVSQSPSNKVTEKGKDVELRCDPISGHTALYWYRQSLGQGLEFLIYFQGNSAPDKSGLPSDRFSAERTGGSVSTLTIQRTQQEDSAVYLCASSLYPGQTYEQYFGPGTRLTVT.